Listed here is a single T cell receptor beta chain. The antigen is unknown. The CDR3 end is not reached by the read, which stops 3 residues before it; the germline J gene fills it in. The method was immunoSEQ multiplex PCR; TCRdb's version includes in-frame clones alone and lacks a portion of them. The listing records tens of thousands of clones. This sample was taken from a study of T cells in women clearing cervical HPV infection. As for the study in general: Cases were women with histologically confirmed HPV16-related CIN3 or worse, including a couple of invasive cancers. Case blood was drawn when the lesion was first found; control blood after infection became undetectable.

Trimming stripped 5 bases from V and 5 bases from J, with 10 bases between. Germline values: CDR1 SNHLY, CDR2 FYNNEI. This CDR3 is built from 13 residues. Points from the study as a whole: A classifier using richness and V gene abundances reached an AUC of 0.7 to 0.9. It is unknown whether associations predate infection; no effector/memory or HPV-specific sorting.

Specimen: blood buffy coat. This TCR was recovered from a woman between 18 and 69 years old with a cervical HPV16 infection that either progressed to CIN3+ or cleared (not recorded which). This chain uses TRBV2 with TRBJ2-1; the D gene is possibly TRBD1 (6 bases). This CDR3 reads CASSWDTNNEQFF. The covered CDR3 bases are TGTGCCAGCAGTTGGGACACCAACAATGAG.